This entry lists 19 T cell receptor beta chains sequenced from one sample in a study of radiotherapy plus CTLA-4 blockade in lung cancer. Sequencing used immunoSEQ multiplex PCR; TCRdb keeps in-frame clones, though not all of them. The sample shows roughly 66,000 clones, about four fifths of them seen only once. The sample was peripheral blood, taken from a patient treated with radiotherapy plus ipilimumab. These receptors all stem from a human donor with non-small cell lung cancer who had a partial response to radiotherapy plus ipilimumab.

The chain uses TRBV6-1 and TRBJ2-1, with 7 bases lining up with TRBD2. CDR3 length: 15 amino acids. J lost 7 bases, V lost 7 bases, and 13 bases had no gene match. CDR1 MNHNS and CDR2 SASEGT come from the germline V gene. In DNA, the CDR3 is TGTGCCAGCACCCCCGGGACTACGGCTGGGAATGAGCAGTTCTTC. The encoded protein is CASTPGTTAGNEQFF.

The chain joins TRBV9 to TRBJ2-2; D might be TRBD2 (6 bases). Germline CDR1 SGDLS, CDR2 YYNGEE. This CDR3 comprises 17 residues. V lost 3 bases and J lost 2, with 17 bases in between. CDR3 in amino acids: CASSAALAALNTGELFF. Written as DNA, the CDR3 is TGTGCCAGCAGCGCCGCTTTAGCGGCCCTCAACACCGGGGAGCTGTTTTTT.

This chain links TRBV9 with TRBJ2-7, with a tentative D call TRBD2 (6 bases). V lost 0 bases to trimming and J lost 3 bases, with 10 bases between them. Germline assignment: CDR1 SGDLS and CDR2 YYNGEE. This CDR3 region has 14 residues. CDR3 nucleotide sequence: TGTGCCAGCAGCGTAGGTAGCGGTTACTACGAGCAGTACTTC. Amino acids: CASSVGSGYYEQYF.

V is TRBV11-2 and J is TRBJ2-1, with a tentative D call TRBD1 (5 bases). V lost 4 bases and J lost 10, with 17 bases in between. Looked up from germline, CDR1 is SGHAT and CDR2 is FQNNGV. The CDR3 consists of 14 residues. The CDR3, as DNA: TGTGCCAGCAGCTCTTCGACAGTAGGGCACGAGCAGTTCTTC. Its translation is CASSSSTVGHEQFF.

This sequence joins TRBV19 and TRBJ1-2; TRBD1 matches 7 bases. The CDR3 totals 14 residues. Germline CDR1 reads LNHDA; CDR2 reads SQIVND (reference sequence). V lost 3 bases to trimming and J lost 7 bases; unmatched junction nucleotides: 8. The CDR3 region is CASSIRQGESGYTF. The CDR3 DNA is TGTGCCAGTAGTATTCGGCAGGGGGAGAGTGGCTACACCTTC.

The chain uses TRBV10-3 and TRBJ1-5; 9 positions agree with TRBD1. After removal of 10 bases from V and 2 bases from J, the junction contained 6 bases not matched to a gene. This CDR3 has 14 amino acids. Germline CDR1 ENHRY, CDR2 SYGVKD. Here the CDR3 DNA reads TGTGCCACACAGGGGGCACGGGGCAATCAGCCCCAGCATTTT. It yields the protein CATQGARGNQPQHF.

The V call is TRBV4-1, the J call TRBJ2-7; 8 nucleotides agree with TRBD1. The CDR3 length is 15 residues. CDR1 is MGHRA, CDR2 YSYEKL, per germline. The trim removed 3 bases at V and 3 bases at J, leaving 7 bases unmatched. The CDR3 loop reads CASSQATGAFYEQYF. DNA for the CDR3: TGCGCCAGCAGCCAGGCGACAGGGGCTTTCTACGAGCAGTACTTC.

The chain uses TRBV5-1 and TRBJ2-5; D is perhaps TRBD2 (5 bases). The germline V gene has CDR1 SGHRS and CDR2 YFSETQ. The CDR3 consists of 16 residues. Trimming left V 2 bases short and J 0 bases short, with 14 bases between. CDR3 in DNA: TGCGCCAGCAGCTTCTCGGGTCAGCGGTACCAAGAGACCCAGTACTTC. Residues: CASSFSGQRYQETQYF. The complete variable domain, with remaining parts taken from reference TRBV5-1 and TRBJ2-5, reads KAGVTQTPRYLIKTRGQQVTLSCSPISGHRSVSWYQQTPGQGLQFLFEYFSETQRNKGNFPGRFSGRQFSNSRSEMNVSTLELGDSALYLCASSFSGQRYQETQYFGPGTRLLVL.

V is TRBV28 and J is TRBJ1-1; 8 bases line up with TRBD1. Trimming at V came to 8 bases and at J to 5 bases, leaving 10 bases not matched to a gene. The CDR3 has 14 amino acids. Looked up from germline, CDR1 is MDHEN and CDR2 is SYDVKM. The CDR3 region has the DNA TGTGCCAGCGCCTACCGACAGGGGACGACTGAAGCTTTCTTT. Translation gives CASAYRQGTTEAFF.

This clone appeared a few times. J is TRBJ1-2 and V is TRBV4-1, with unresolved D. V was pared by 0 bases and J by 4 bases, with 15 bases between. The CDR3 is made up of 16 amino acids. Germline V gene lookup returns CDR1 MGHRA and CDR2 YSYEKL. CDR3 protein: CASSQDYPERSYGYTF. CDR3 nucleotide sequence: TGCGCCAGCAGCCAAGATTACCCCGAGAGAAGCTATGGCTACACCTTC.

The V and J genes are TRBV6-5 and TRBJ2-1, with D perhaps matching TRBD2 (7 bases). With 7 bases removed from V and 4 bases from J, the gap between germline ends came to 17 bases. Germline CDR1 MNHEY, CDR2 SVGAGI. This CDR3 is built from 15 residues. CDR3 residues: CASTIGEGGYNEQFF. CDR3 in DNA: TGTGCCAGCACCATAGGGGAGGGGGGTTACAATGAGCAGTTCTTC.

The genes are TRBV29-1 and TRBJ1-3, with D tentatively TRBD1 (5 bases). V shed 0 bases and J shed 4 bases, with 13 bases lying between them. This CDR3 has 15 amino acids. Germline CDR1 SQVTM, CDR2 ANQGSEA. The CDR3 coding sequence is TGCAGCGTTGAAGATCCCAGACAGCCGGGAAACACCATATATTTT. Its translation: CSVEDPRQPGNTIYF. Looking up the rest from reference TRBV29-1 and TRBJ1-3 gives the full variable domain: SAVISQKPSRDICQRGTSLTIQCQVDSQVTMMFWYRQQPGQSLTLIATANQGSEATYESGFVIDKFPISRPNLTFSTLTVSNMSPEDSSIYLCSVEDPRQPGNTIYFGEGSWLTVV.

The genes are TRBV28 and TRBJ2-7, with 7 bases matching TRBD1. V lost 6 bases, J lost 2 bases, and 13 bases stayed unmatched. This CDR3 has 16 residues. Germline CDR1 MDHEN, CDR2 SYDVKM. The CDR3 is CASSPHFGTDPYEQYF. CDR3 bases: TGTGCCAGCAGCCCGCACTTCGGGACAGATCCCTACGAGCAGTACTTC. Filled out from reference TRBV28 and TRBJ2-7, the complete variable domain reads DVKVTQSSRYLVKRTGEKVFLECVQDMDHENMFWYRQDPGLGLRLIYFSYDVKMKEKGDIPEGYSVSREKKERFSLILESASTNQTSMYLCASSPHFGTDPYEQYFGPGTRLTVT.

The genes are TRBV27 and TRBJ2-3; 8 bases fit TRBD1. This CDR3 is built from 14 residues. Germline V CDR1 and CDR2: MNHEY, SMNVEV (reference sequence). The V and J ends lost 5 bases and 3 bases, in that order; junction bases with no gene match: 4. The CDR3, as DNA: TGTGCCAGCAGTCGGACAGGGAGGACAGATACGCAGTATTTT. It is translated as CASSRTGRTDTQYF.

This clone was seen more than once but under ten times. Other DNA sequences in the same sample also yield this CDR3. The chain uses TRBV28 and TRBJ2-1, with 9 nucleotides matching TRBD2. The ends lost 2 bases at V and 7 bases at J; junction bases unmatched: 6. Germline CDR1 and CDR2: MDHEN and SYDVKM. This CDR3 is built from 15 residues. The CDR3 DNA follows: TGTGCCAGCAGTTTAGCGGGAGGGCGGCGGAATGAGCAGTTCTTC. It is translated as CASSLAGGRRNEQFF. The full variable domain, in which reference TRBV28 and TRBJ2-1 provide the parts outside the CDR3, is DVKVTQSSRYLVKRTGEKVFLECVQDMDHENMFWYRQDPGLGLRLIYFSYDVKMKEKGDIPEGYSVSREKKERFSLILESASTNQTSMYLCASSLAGGRRNEQFFGPGTRLTVL.

This sequence joins TRBV29-1 and TRBJ2-1; 8 bases line up with TRBD2. From germline, CDR1 is SQVTM and CDR2 ANQGSEA. The CDR3 is made up of 14 amino acids. The junction had 8 bases not matched to a gene; V was cut back by 6 bases and J by 4 bases. CDR3 in amino acids: CSVLSGTPYNEQFF. DNA of the CDR3: TGCAGCGTACTTAGCGGGACCCCTTACAATGAGCAGTTCTTC.

V gene TRBV7-9 combines with J gene TRBJ2-1, with D perhaps matching TRBD2 (6 bases). Trimming removed 3 bases from V and 9 bases from J, with 15 bases in between. CDR3 length equals 14 residues. Germline CDR1 and CDR2: SEHNR and FQNEAQ (reference sequence). The CDR3 DNA reads TGTGCCAGCAGCTTCGGGGGAGGAATTGGTGAGCAGTTCTTC. Translated: CASSFGGGIGEQFF.

The table lists this clone with a count of one. This chain joins TRBV28 and TRBJ1-2; D is unclear. The CDR3 has 11 residues. Germline V lookup: CDR1 MDHEN, CDR2 SYDVKM. V was cut by 4 bases and J by 3 bases, with 3 bases left in between. The CDR3 region has the DNA TGTGCCAGCAGTTCGTACTATGGCTACACCTTC. This sequence encodes CASSSYYGYTF.

The chain is built from TRBV28 and TRBJ1-1; no definite D call. V was pared by 5 bases and J by 1 base, with 11 bases between. The CDR3 consists of 14 residues. CDR1 and CDR2 from the germline V gene are MDHEN and SYDVKM. Here the CDR3 reads CASSVQVSNTEAFF. Written as DNA, the CDR3 is TGTGCCAGCAGTGTCCAGGTCTCGAACACTGAAGCTTTCTTT.